The present entry profiles one TCR beta chain with its context. This clonotype was seen a few times. Its target antigen remains unknown. Base quality data are lacking; no much larger clone is found one base away. The record originates from a study of T cell repertoires in cytomegalovirus infection (dated 2019 in TCRdb). About the study as a whole: Donor HLA type was relevant to the analysis, as public TCR beta signatures indicated carriage of CMV infection together with the matching HLA type. Broader findings and caveats from the paper: Cumulative frequency of public TCR beta family members discriminated carriers of CMV infection plus the relevant HLA type in this cohort and an independent approximately 400-donor cohort. In the ex vivo response, HLA-C-restricted CMV-specific TCR beta clonotypes were dominant, and in two of eight donors the single most frequent clonotype came from this HLA-C-restricted group.

TCRdb names Illumina HiSeq 1500 as the instrument used. TCRdb's own reprocessing of the public reads used fastp at Q25 and MiXCR and kept productive beta chains. Here each entry gathers all rows of one CDR3 protein and keeps the most common genes and DNA. The sample table holds roughly 130,000 distinct CDR3 sequences, of which roughly a quarter were seen once. Clones ranked in the top ten supply 34% of the sample. The sample comprised PBMCs, sequenced either directly or after in vitro stimulation (not recorded which). The receptor was isolated from a human donor in good health (CMV status not recorded). Some clones in this sample may be carry-over from other donors' samples.

The CDR3 loop reads CASTPGSGRMVEQFF. The nucleotide sequence is TGTGCCAGCACCCCGGGGAGCGGGAGAATGGTTGAGCAGTTCTTC. In this chain, TRBV12-3 or TRBV12-4 is recombined with TRBJ2-1; TRBD2 fits 8 bases in the junction. The CDR3 has 15 amino acids, counting the end cysteine and phenylalanine. Just CDR3 DNA is preserved here, 45 bases in frame from base 1. Germline trimming: 7 bases from V, 9 bases from J; junction bases outside gene matches: 14.